This T cell receptor (beta chain) was obtained from a study of a mutant IDH1 vaccine in newly diagnosed glioma. Study conclusions and caveats: Most patients, 85% to 95%, showed vaccine-induced immune responses. Among top peripheral T cell clonotypes, changes seemed unrelated to pseudoprogression.

A note on this clone: Its antigen remains unknown.

Time point given: baseline, week 1 (first vaccination visit). As to treatment: pre-vaccination baseline after standard-of-care therapy. Profiling relied on immunoSEQ multiplex PCR, and the TCRdb table lists in-frame clones only, not all of them. The sample shows 85,000 to 100,000 clones, roughly 77% of them seen only once. CDR1 and CDR2 from the germline V gene are ENHRY and SYGVKD. V was pared by 6 bases and J by 4 bases, with 5 bases of the junction left unmatched. The CDR3 is 13 amino acids. V usage is TRBV10-3 and J usage is TRBJ1-2; 7 positions agree with TRBD1. The sequence came from a man aged 40-55 years with glioma. This specimen was PBMCs, taken from a glioma patient treated with radiotherapy, temozolomide or both. The CDR3 DNA reads as TGTGCCATCAGGTCACAGGGGATCTATGGCTACACCTTC. It codes for CAIRSQGIYGYTF.